This T cell receptor (beta chain) was sequenced for a study of lymphopenia after photon versus proton radiotherapy. Points from the study as a whole: After lymphocyte nadir, photon-treated repertoires showed oligoclonal expansion, especially CD8+ Temra.

The length of the CDR3 is 15 residues. Germline CDR1 and CDR2: KGHSH and LQKENI. V was pared by 1 base and J by 10 bases, with 8 bases of the junction left unmatched. A note on this clone: Its antigen is not identified.

Here immunoSEQ multiplex PCR was the method, and the copy in TCRdb shows in-frame clones only, minus some. The table lists fewer than 25,000 clones, more than 85% of them singletons, with more than 9.5% in the top ten. This receptor was identified in an elderly man with esophageal cancer. The J gene is TRBJ1-1, the V gene TRBV18, with TRBD1 matching over 11 bases. The source was peripheral blood, collected from a patient treated with proton-based radiotherapy. The CDR3 here is CASSPQDRGRGVAFF. The CDR3 DNA reads TGTGCCAGCTCACCACAGGACAGGGGGCGAGGGGTAGCTTTCTTT.